Listed here are 7 T cell receptor beta chains from one sample, sequenced in a study of cytotoxic CD8 clonotypes in ibrutinib-treated CLL. TCRdb keeps only in-frame clones here, not all; method: immunoSEQ multiplex PCR. The repertoire holds tens of thousands of clones, about 86% seen once, with around 5% in the top ten. The sequences come from PBMCs, collected before ibrutinib treatment. These TCRs come from a human donor with chronic lymphocytic leukemia.

The chain joins TRBV2 to TRBJ2-7; the match to TRBD1 covers 8 bases. Trimming at V came to 5 bases and at J to 3 bases, leaving 3 bases not matched to a gene. Germline V CDR1 and CDR2: SNHLY, FYNNEI. CDR3 length equals 13 residues. In DNA form, the CDR3 reads TGTGCCAGCAGTTCCGGGACAGGCTACGAGCAGTACTTC. Its translation: CASSSGTGYEQYF.

This rearrangement joins TRBV5-1 to TRBJ2-7, with 10 nucleotides matching TRBD1. Germline CDR1 SGHRS, CDR2 YFSETQ. The CDR3 is 13 residues long. J was trimmed by 4 bases and V by 5 bases; bases with no gene match: 3. The CDR3 protein is CASRGDRGYEQYF. For the CDR3, the DNA is TGCGCCAGCAGGGGGGACAGGGGTTACGAGCAGTACTTC.

The chain is built from TRBV29-1 and TRBJ2-7, with D perhaps assigned TRBD1 or TRBD2 (5 bases each). The CDR3 consists of 13 residues. Germline V gene sequence: CDR1 SQVTM, CDR2 ANQGSEA. V gave up 6 bases and J gave up 4 bases, with 16 bases separating them. Here the CDR3 reads CSVAGGPLYEQYF. CDR3 coding DNA: TGCAGCGTGGCTGGGGGACCCCTATACGAGCAGTACTTC.

The rearrangement links TRBV5-1 to TRBJ2-5; 7 bases align to TRBD2. The CDR3 spans 15 residues. The ends lost 0 bases at V and 5 bases at J; junction bases unmatched: 7. Germline-derived CDR1 and CDR2 are SGHRS and YFSETQ. The CDR3 region is CASSLEGGPWETQYF. The CDR3 DNA is TGCGCCAGCAGCTTGGAGGGAGGGCCCTGGGAGACCCAGTACTTC. Supplemented by reference TRBV5-1 and TRBJ2-5, the full variable domain reads KAGVTQTPRYLIKTRGQQVTLSCSPISGHRSVSWYQQTPGQGLQFLFEYFSETQRNKGNFPGRFSGRQFSNSRSEMNVSTLELGDSALYLCASSLEGGPWETQYFGPGTRLLVL.

The chain is built from TRBV6-1 and TRBJ1-3, with 8 bases matching TRBD1. Germline V CDR1 and CDR2: MNHNS, SASEGT. V shed 6 bases, J shed 3 bases, and the junction held 4 bases outside the gene matches. The CDR3 spans 14 residues. DNA of the CDR3: TGTGCCAGCAGCTCAACAGGGGGTGGAAACACCATATATTTT. Its translation is CASSSTGGGNTIYF.

This clone was counted a few times. This chain links TRBV27 with TRBJ2-3; 10 nucleotides align to TRBD2. With V trimmed by 8 bases and J by 4 bases, 18 bases remained unmatched. In germline, CDR1 is MNHEY, CDR2 SMNVEV (reference sequence). This CDR3 spans 18 amino acids. CDR3 sequence (DNA): TGTGCCAGCGGGGAAGTTACACTAGCGGGGAGTGGGGCAGATACGCAGTATTTT. Its translation: CASGEVTLAGSGADTQYF.

The chain carries TRBV6-6 and TRBJ1-1; 8 nucleotides line up with TRBD1. The V segment lost 7 bases and the J segment 1 base; nucleotides outside the gene matches: 2. From germline, CDR1 is MNHNY and CDR2 SVGAGI (reference sequence). This CDR3 has 13 amino acids. The CDR3 bases are TGTGCCAGCATGGGGACAGGGAACACTGAAGCTTTCTTT. Its protein is CASMGTGNTEAFF.